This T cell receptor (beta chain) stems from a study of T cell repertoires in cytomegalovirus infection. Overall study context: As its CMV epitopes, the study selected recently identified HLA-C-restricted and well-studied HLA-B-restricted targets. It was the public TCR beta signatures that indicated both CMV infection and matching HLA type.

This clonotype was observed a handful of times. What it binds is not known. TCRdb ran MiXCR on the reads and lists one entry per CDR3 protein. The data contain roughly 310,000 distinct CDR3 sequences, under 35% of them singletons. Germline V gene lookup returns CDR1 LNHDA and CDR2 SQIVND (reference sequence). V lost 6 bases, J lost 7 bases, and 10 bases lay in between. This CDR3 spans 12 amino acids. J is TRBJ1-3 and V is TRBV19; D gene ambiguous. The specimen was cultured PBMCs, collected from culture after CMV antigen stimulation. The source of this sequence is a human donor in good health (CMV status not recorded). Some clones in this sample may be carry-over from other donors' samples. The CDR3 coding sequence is TGTGCCAGTAGCCCTGCCGGCAACACCATATATTTT. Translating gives CASSPAGNTIYF.